This T cell receptor (beta chain) came from a study of control samples from healthy donors and cancer patients. Here immunoSEQ multiplex PCR was the method, and the copy in TCRdb shows in-frame clones only, minus some. Of around 180,000 clones listed, under 95% are singletons. This CDR3 contains 16 residues. Germline-derived CDR1 and CDR2 are ENHRY and SYGVKD. Trimming left V 8 bases short and J 3 bases short, with 23 bases between. The specimen was blood. The chain has TRBV10-3 and TRBJ2-7; tentative D call: TRBD1 (5 bases). The source is a young woman in good health. DNA for the CDR3: TGTGCCATCGGGAACGGCAGGGCCTTTACTTACTACGAGCAGTACTTC. As protein: CAIGNGRAFTYYEQYF.